Following are 30 T cell receptor beta chains from one sample sequenced in a study of cytomegalovirus exposure and HLA in healthy donors. Only in-frame clones appear in the TCRdb table, and some are missing; sequencing was by immunoSEQ multiplex PCR. The sample holds about 44,000 clones, 80% to 95% seen once. What was sequenced was PBMCs. The receptor set was obtained from a woman aged 18 to 35 in good health and CMV-seronegative.

The gene calls are TRBV7-9 and TRBJ1-4; D gene ambiguous. Per germline, CDR1 SEHNR and CDR2 FQNEAQ (reference sequence). This CDR3 comprises 14 residues. The V gene lost 5 bases and the J gene lost 6 bases, with 13 bases spanning the gap. In DNA, the CDR3 is TGTGCCAGCAGCCGGCCCTACCAGGATGAAAAACTGTTTTTT. It yields the protein CASSRPYQDEKLFF.

This clone was picked up a small number of times. The chain is built from TRBV5-6 and TRBJ2-1; 11 nucleotides align to TRBD2. Germline CDR1 reads SGHDT; CDR2 reads YYEEEE. Trimming took 1 base from V and 5 from J; bases not matched to a gene: 2. The CDR3 is 15 residues long. The CDR3 nucleotides read TGTGCCAGCAGCTTGACTAGCGGGAGCCACAATGAGCAGTTCTTC. This codes for CASSLTSGSHNEQFF.

This chain connects TRBV27 to TRBJ2-3; no clear D gene. The CDR3 is made up of 15 amino acids. Trimming pared 4 bases from V and 2 bases from J, leaving 13 bases between. Germline CDR1 reads MNHEY; CDR2 reads SMNVEV (reference sequence). The CDR3 nucleotides read TGTGCCAGCAGTTGGGCCGCACGAAACACAGATACGCAGTATTTT. Its protein product is CASSWAARNTDTQYF.

J is TRBJ2-1 and V is TRBV11-2, with 9 bases fitting TRBD2. Germline CDR1 reads SGHAT; CDR2 reads FQNNGV. The CDR3 is made up of 16 amino acids. V lost 1 base to trimming and J lost 6 bases; unmatched junction nucleotides: 7. The CDR3 sequence: CASSLVGGLAGNEQFF. CDR3 nucleotides: TGTGCCAGCAGCTTAGTTGGGGGACTAGCAGGCAATGAGCAGTTCTTC.

V gene TRBV30 combines with J gene TRBJ1-3, with D maybe TRBD1 (5 bases). CDR3 length equals 15 residues. CDR1 is GTSNPN and CDR2 is SVGIG in the germline V gene (reference sequence). Trimming removed 0 bases from V and 5 bases from J, with 14 bases in between. The CDR3 protein is CAWSVLGADRNTIYF. CDR3 in DNA: TGTGCCTGGAGTGTACTTGGGGCAGATCGAAACACCATATATTTT.

The V call is TRBV7-2, the J call TRBJ2-5, with 8 bases aligning to TRBD2. V shed 2 bases, J shed 4 bases, and the junction held 6 bases outside the gene matches. The CDR3 covers 15 residues. Germline CDR1 and CDR2: SGHTA and FQGNSA. For the CDR3, the DNA is TGTGCCAGCAGCTTAAAGCGGGAGAGGTTAGAGACCCAGTACTTC. Residues: CASSLKRERLETQYF.

This chain connects TRBV2 to TRBJ2-1; 12 bases are a match to TRBD2. CDR1 and CDR2 (germline): SNHLY, FYNNEI. With V trimmed by 1 base and J by 0 bases, 10 bases remained unmatched. The CDR3 contains 20 residues. CDR3 DNA: TGTGCCAGCAGTGAAGGGACAACTAGCGGGGGGACAAGCTCCTACAATGAGCAGTTCTTC. It translates to CASSEGTTSGGTSSYNEQFF.

The chain uses TRBV28 and TRBJ2-2, with 11 bases that match TRBD2. The V gene's germline CDR1 is MDHEN and CDR2 SYDVKM. CDR3 length: 14 residues. The trim removed 10 bases at V and 5 bases at J, leaving 6 bases unmatched. CDR3 sequence (DNA): TGTGCCACCCATAGACTAGCGGGAACCGGGGAGCTGTTTTTT. This translates into CATHRLAGTGELFF.

This rearrangement joins TRBV7-8 to TRBJ2-3; 7 nucleotides line up with TRBD1. V lost 5 bases and J lost 0; bases outside the gene matches: 11. Germline-derived CDR1 and CDR2 are SGHVS and FQNEAQ. The CDR3 contains 17 residues. The CDR3 loop is CASSPPADRTSTDTQYF. CDR3 sequence (DNA): TGTGCCAGCAGCCCGCCCGCGGACAGGACGAGCACAGATACGCAGTATTTT.

CDR3 coding DNA: TGTGCCAGCTCACCATTTTCACTAGCGGGCTCTGGGGCCAACGTCCTGACTTTC. It yields the protein CASSPFSLAGSGANVLTF. The chain combines TRBV18 with TRBJ2-6, with TRBD2 matching 9 bases. The CDR3 is 18 amino acids. The J segment lost 0 bases and the V segment lost 2 bases, leaving 5 bases of the junction unmatched. Germline CDR1 and CDR2: KGHSH and LQKENI.

The chain joins TRBV6-6 to TRBJ2-5, with no clear D. Germline V gives CDR1 MNHNY, CDR2 SVGAGI (reference sequence). The V end lost 8 bases, the J end lost 5 bases, and 12 bases lay between the germline ends. CDR3 size: 12 residues. In nucleotides, the CDR3 is TGTGCCAGCCTCGAGCGCTTCGAGACCCAGTACTTC. It specifies CASLERFETQYF.

The V gene is TRBV4-1, the J gene TRBJ2-5, with 7 bases fitting TRBD2. The CDR3 runs 15 residues. V lost 2 bases and J lost 4; bases outside the gene matches: 7. Germline V gene sequence: CDR1 MGHRA, CDR2 YSYEKL. The CDR3 is CASSQHGTTLETQYF. The CDR3 DNA sequence: TGCGCCAGCAGCCAACACGGGACTACCTTAGAGACCCAGTACTTC.

The rearrangement joins TRBV19 to TRBJ2-3, with 9 nucleotides matching TRBD2. The CDR3 contains 14 residues. With V trimmed by 5 bases and J by 3 bases, 3 bases remained unmatched. From germline, CDR1 is LNHDA and CDR2 SQIVND (reference sequence). CDR3 DNA sequence: TGTGCCAGTAGTCCTAGCGGGACGACAGATACGCAGTATTTT. Translating it yields CASSPSGTTDTQYF. The complete variable domain, with remaining parts taken from reference TRBV19 and TRBJ2-3, reads DGGITQSPKYLFRKEGQNVTLSCEQNLNHDAMYWYRQDPGQGLRLIYYSQIVNDFQKGDIAEGYSVSREKKESFPLTVTSAQKNPTAFYLCASSPSGTTDTQYFGPGTRLTVL.

This chain uses TRBV28 with TRBJ2-3, with D tentatively TRBD1 (6 bases). CDR3 size: 15 residues. V was cut by 6 bases and J by 2 bases, with 15 bases left in between. From germline, CDR1 is MDHEN and CDR2 SYDVKM. This chain's CDR3 is CASSLPDRYTDTQYF. The CDR3 DNA reads as TGTGCCAGCAGCCTTCCGGACAGATACACAGATACGCAGTATTTT.

J is TRBJ1-2 and V is TRBV6-1; possibly TRBD1 for D (5 bases). This CDR3 contains 16 residues. Germline-derived CDR1 and CDR2 are MNHNS and SASEGT. Trimming stripped 2 bases from V and 7 bases from J, with 20 bases between. The CDR3 sequence: CASSESPGGARAGYTF. Written as DNA, the CDR3 is TGTGCCAGCAGTGAAAGTCCGGGTGGGGCAAGGGCTGGCTACACCTTC.

The V call is TRBV5-5, the J call TRBJ1-1, with no clear D. The V gene's germline CDR1 is SGHKS and CDR2 YYEKEE (reference sequence). The ends were cut back, 4 bases at V and 0 bases at J, with 7 bases in the middle. The CDR3 covers 13 residues. The DNA of the CDR3 is TGTGCCAGCAGCCCACAGTTGAACACTGAAGCTTTCTTT. This sequence encodes CASSPQLNTEAFF. Using reference TRBV5-5 and TRBJ1-1 for the parts outside the CDR3, the full variable domain is DAGVTQSPTHLIKTRGQQVTLRCSPISGHKSVSWYQQVLGQGPQFIFQYYEKEERGRGNFPDRFSARQFPNYSSELNVNALLLGDSALYLCASSPQLNTEAFFGQGTRLTVV.

CDR3 amino acids: CSVEDGGRLYQETQYF. DNA of the CDR3: TGCAGCGTTGAAGATGGGGGCAGGCTTTACCAAGAGACCCAGTACTTC. The V and J genes are TRBV29-1 and TRBJ2-5; D is perhaps TRBD1 (6 bases). CDR3 size: 16 residues. CDR1 is SQVTM, CDR2 ANQGSEA, per germline. V lost 0 bases to trimming and J lost 0 bases, with 14 bases between them.

The chain combines TRBV5-1 with TRBJ2-7, with TRBD2 identical over 7 bases. The CDR3 is 18 amino acids. The trim removed 0 bases at V and 0 bases at J, leaving 12 bases unmatched. Per germline, CDR1 SGHRS and CDR2 YFSETQ. The CDR3 nucleotides are TGCGCCAGCAGCTTGGGTGATATCGGGAGGACCCACTCCTACGAGCAGTACTTC. Translated: CASSLGDIGRTHSYEQYF.

The chain employs TRBV6-1 and TRBJ1-2, with 9 bases fitting TRBD1. V was pared by 7 bases and J by 4 bases, with 13 bases of the junction left unmatched. The germline CDR1 and CDR2 sequences are MNHNS and SASEGT. The CDR3 has 16 residues. As DNA, the CDR3 is TGTGCCAGCACTGAGGGGGGACAGGGATTCAGCTATGGCTACACCTTC. Protein: CASTEGGQGFSYGYTF.

The CDR3 region is CASRTTERQPQHF. The DNA for the CDR3 is TGTGCCAGCAGGACTACGGAAAGGCAGCCCCAGCATTTT. V is TRBV6-1 and J is TRBJ1-5; D remains unclear. The CDR3 loop spans 13 amino acids. The V end lost 6 bases, the J end lost 7 bases, and 13 bases lay between the germline ends. Germline loops: CDR1 MNHNS, CDR2 SASEGT.

The chain carries TRBV6-6 and TRBJ1-4, with a possible D match to TRBD1 (5 bases). The CDR3 loop spans 14 amino acids. Per the germline V gene, CDR1 is MNHNY and CDR2 is SVGAGI (reference sequence). Trimming shortened V by 7 bases and J by 4 bases, and 13 bases separated the two germline ends. The CDR3 region has the DNA TGTGCCAGCACCCCGACAGAGGTTAATGAAAAACTGTTTTTT. Translation gives CASTPTEVNEKLFF.

This sequence joins TRBV7-9 and TRBJ1-2; D not resolved. V was trimmed by 3 bases and J by 7 bases, leaving 12 bases between them. Germline values: CDR1 SEHNR, CDR2 FQNEAQ (reference sequence). The length of the CDR3 is 13 residues. The CDR3 DNA follows: TGTGCCAGCAGCTTCGGGGAGCAAACTGGCTACACCTTC. It encodes CASSFGEQTGYTF.

The V gene is TRBV28, the J gene TRBJ2-2, with TRBD1 matching 10 bases. The CDR3 totals 15 residues. CDR1 MDHEN and CDR2 SYDVKM come from the germline V gene. Germline trimming cut 6 bases from V and 5 bases from J; bases unmatched to any gene: 6. Here the CDR3 reads CASRRTGGETGELFF. The CDR3 DNA is TGTGCCAGCAGACGGACAGGGGGAGAAACCGGGGAGCTGTTTTTT.

The J gene is TRBJ1-5, the V gene TRBV27; D is undetermined. Germline lookup yields CDR1 MNHEY and CDR2 SMNVEV (reference sequence). V was trimmed by 6 bases and J by 1 base, leaving 13 bases between them. This CDR3 contains 15 residues. The CDR3 DNA sequence: TGTGCCAGCAGCCCCTTTTTGGGCAGCAATCAGCCCCAGCATTTT. Residues: CASSPFLGSNQPQHF.

V gene TRBV7-8 combines with J gene TRBJ2-4; D unresolved. Between the trimmed V and J ends, which lost 2 bases and 0 bases, there was a span of 17 bases. This CDR3 region has 18 residues. Germline V gene lookup returns CDR1 SGHVS and CDR2 FQNEAQ. In nucleotides, the CDR3 is TGTGCCAGCAGCTTATCGTCGGGTCCCACTCTAGCCAAAAACATTCAGTACTTC. It codes for CASSLSSGPTLAKNIQYF. The full variable domain, in which reference TRBV7-8 and TRBJ2-4 provide the parts outside the CDR3, is GAGVSQSPRYKVAKRGQDVALRCDPISGHVSLFWYQQALGQGPEFLTYFQNEAQLDKSGLPSDRFFAERPEGSVSTLKIQRTQQEDSAVYLCASSLSSGPTLAKNIQYFGAGTRLSVL.

The chain recombines TRBV19 with TRBJ1-1, with D perhaps TRBD1 (5 bases). V was shortened by 9 bases and J by 2 bases, with 19 bases between the two germline ends. Germline CDR1 and CDR2: LNHDA and SQIVND (reference sequence). The CDR3 totals 15 residues. CDR3 in DNA: TGTGCCAGGGGCCGGGCAGGGTCATCTAACACTGAAGCTTTCTTT. It translates to CARGRAGSSNTEAFF.

V gene TRBV2 combines with J gene TRBJ1-6, with TRBD1 identical over 7 bases. The CDR3 length is 14 residues. Germline V lookup: CDR1 SNHLY, CDR2 FYNNEI. Unmatched junction bases numbered 6, after V lost 6 bases and J lost 7 bases. CDR3: CASSHGQENSPLHF. The CDR3 DNA follows: TGTGCCAGCAGCCATGGACAGGAGAATTCACCCCTCCACTTT.

This clone appeared a single time. This chain links TRBV2 with TRBJ1-2; no reliable D call. The V end lost 3 bases, the J end lost 1 base, and 27 bases lay between the germline ends. The germline V gene encodes CDR1 SNHLY and CDR2 FYNNEI. The CDR3 spans 20 residues. CDR3 DNA sequence: TGTGCCAGCAGTGAGTCTTGGTTCGGTTCCTTTTCCAAAAATAACTATGGCTACACCTTC. Its protein is CASSESWFGSFSKNNYGYTF.

The rearrangement uses TRBV4-1 and TRBJ2-1, with D possibly TRBD2 on 5 matching bases. The V gene's germline CDR1 is MGHRA and CDR2 YSYEKL. The CDR3 contains 18 residues. The V end lost 0 bases, the J end lost 4 bases, and 19 bases lay between the germline ends. The CDR3 sequence: CASSQEDHGLSKYNEQFF. CDR3 bases: TGCGCCAGCAGCCAAGAGGATCACGGACTCTCTAAATACAATGAGCAGTTCTTC.

This clone was counted only a few times. The chain recombines TRBV6-1 with TRBJ2-1; D ambiguous. Germline V CDR1 and CDR2: MNHNS, SASEGT. V lost 4 bases to trimming and J lost 4 bases, with 8 bases between them. The CDR3 extends over 13 amino acids. The CDR3 DNA reads TGTGCCAGCAGTGTGAACAGATACAATGAGCAGTTCTTC. Its translation: CASSVNRYNEQFF.